A selection of T cell receptor beta chains follows, all from one sample in a study of blood T cell repertoires in COVID-19. Only in-frame clones appear in the TCRdb table, and some are missing; sequencing was by immunoSEQ multiplex PCR. Of roughly 220,000 clones in the sample, 75% to 85% were seen once. Sequencing was carried out using peripheral blood. Source of these receptors: a woman aged 80 or over with COVID-19, enrolled during active disease. Both conserved end residues are trimmed from each CDR3. Fields, in order: V gene, J gene, clone size, CDR3 protein. Clone sizes are given selectively: once, few, many, or a class where the clone is expanded.

V gene: TRBV29-1; J gene: TRBJ1-2; clone size: NA; CDR3 protein: SVETSSYGYT
V gene: TRBV7-2; J gene: TRBJ1-2; clone size: NA; CDR3 protein: ASSLHYGTGN
V gene: TRBV5-1; J gene: TRBJ2-2; clone size: NA; CDR3 protein: ASSLVAGVSSGELF
V gene: TRBV15; J gene: TRBJ2-4; clone size: NA; CDR3 protein: ATSSELLAKNIQY
V gene: TRBV5-1; J gene: TRBJ1-4; clone size: NA; CDR3 protein: ASSLTGKNEKLF
V gene: TRBV18; J gene: TRBJ2-1; clone size: once; CDR3 protein: ASSSGQGGSNEQF
V gene: TRBV9; J gene: TRBJ1-5; clone size: NA; CDR3 protein: ASSAGPFKGDSNQPQH
V gene: TRBV7-2; J gene: TRBJ2-2; clone size: NA; CDR3 protein: ASSLGYRGTGELF
V gene: TRBV15; J gene: TRBJ1-6; clone size: NA; CDR3 protein: ATSRDQSPLH
V gene: TRBV7-9; J gene: TRBJ1-5; clone size: few; CDR3 protein: ASSPGNQPQH
V gene: TRBV27; J gene: TRBJ2-3; clone size: NA; CDR3 protein: ASSPRGQFNTDTQY
V gene: TRBV7-2; J gene: TRBJ2-7; clone size: NA; CDR3 protein: ASSGRLAGNEQY
V gene: TRBV10-1; J gene: TRBJ2-7; clone size: few; CDR3 protein: ASSGQEVSYEQY
V gene: TRBV7-2; J gene: TRBJ2-1; clone size: NA; CDR3 protein: ASSSTGGASGRNEQF
V gene: TRBV12-3/TRBV12-4; J gene: TRBJ1-5; clone size: NA; CDR3 protein: ASSTQGQPQH
V gene: TRBV18; J gene: TRBJ2-3; clone size: NA; CDR3 protein: ASSKGLEPDTQY
V gene: TRBV2; J gene: TRBJ2-1; clone size: once; CDR3 protein: ASSWTSGGDNEQF
V gene: TRBV7-2; J gene: TRBJ2-7; clone size: NA; CDR3 protein: ASSFAGGGARGEQY
V gene: TRBV7-2; J gene: TRBJ2-7; clone size: NA; CDR3 protein: ASSGDLPIGFYEQY
V gene: TRBV7-2; J gene: TRBJ1-5; clone size: once; CDR3 protein: ASSLAGGGSQPQH
V gene: TRBV18; J gene: TRBJ2-1; clone size: NA; CDR3 protein: ASSPWPQPNEQF
V gene: TRBV30; J gene: TRBJ2-4; clone size: NA; CDR3 protein: AWDGTSGKNIQY
V gene: TRBV3-1/TRBV3-2; J gene: TRBJ1-3; clone size: once; CDR3 protein: ASSHESGNTIY
V gene: TRBV7-9; J gene: TRBJ1-6; clone size: few; CDR3 protein: ASSRDRVGSPLH
V gene: TRBV28; J gene: TRBJ1-5; clone size: few; CDR3 protein: ASSSDRENQPQH
V gene: TRBV30; J gene: TRBJ1-6; clone size: NA; CDR3 protein: AWRDSLNSPLH
V gene: TRBV30; J gene: TRBJ1-1; clone size: NA; CDR3 protein: AWSSDRFVTEAF
V gene: TRBV4-2; J gene: TRBJ1-6; clone size: NA; CDR3 protein: ASSLRGEASPLH
V gene: TRBV18; J gene: TRBJ2-5; clone size: NA; CDR3 protein: ASSVQQGEETQY
V gene: TRBV6-5; J gene: TRBJ1-5; clone size: NA; CDR3 protein: ASQTDRAVGPQH
V gene: TRBV9; J gene: TRBJ2-7; clone size: NA; CDR3 protein: ASSVAPVTGEQY
V gene: TRBV2; J gene: TRBJ2-3; clone size: once; CDR3 protein: ASSSSAGIITDTQY
V gene: TRBV7-2; J gene: TRBJ2-1; clone size: NA; CDR3 protein: ASSLGSGTPSGEQF
V gene: TRBV27; J gene: TRBJ2-3; clone size: NA; CDR3 protein: ASSFNRGRYLMNTQY
V gene: TRBV27; J gene: TRBJ2-1; clone size: NA; CDR3 protein: ASSPTSSGLLNEQF
V gene: TRBV11-3; J gene: TRBJ2-1; clone size: NA; CDR3 protein: ASSLDGGEQF
V gene: TRBV6-5; J gene: TRBJ2-1; clone size: NA; CDR3 protein: ASTPGTSGPNEQF
V gene: TRBV15; J gene: TRBJ1-2; clone size: NA; CDR3 protein: ATSRENSKVLYGYT